The 17 T cell receptor beta chains below all came from one sample that was sequenced in a study of a mutant IDH1 vaccine in newly diagnosed glioma. The table came from immunoSEQ multiplex PCR; TCRdb's copy has only in-frame clones and leaves some out. The sample includes approximately 41,000 clones, 80% to 90% of them seen just once. Sample time point: week 35, safety follow-up. Topical imiquimod was applied with each vaccine dose, which held 300 ug of mutant IDH1 20-mer peptide. These receptors have no identified antigens. Sequences were derived from PBMCs, sampled from a glioma patient whose treatment included an IDH1 peptide vaccine. The receptors were sampled from a man aged 40-49 years with glioma.

The V call is TRBV4-2, the J call TRBJ2-7; D is uncertain. Between the trimmed V and J ends, which lost 1 base and 2 bases, there was a span of 9 bases. Per germline, CDR1 LGHNA and CDR2 YNFKEQ. The CDR3 totals 14 residues. For the CDR3, the DNA is TGTGCCAGCAGCCAAGGAGACACAGCCTACGAGCAGTACTTC. Its protein is CASSQGDTAYEQYF.

CDR3 protein: CASSIGSPDKGEKLFF. DNA of the CDR3: TGTGCCAGTAGTATAGGCTCCCCCGACAAAGGAGAAAAACTGTTTTTT. The chain links TRBV19 to TRBJ1-4, with D unresolved. The germline V gene has CDR1 LNHDA and CDR2 SQIVND (reference sequence). Trimming stripped 1 base from V and 8 bases from J, with 17 bases between. The CDR3 is 16 amino acids.

The V gene is TRBV2, the J gene TRBJ2-7; 7 bases are shared with TRBD2. J lost 3 bases, V lost 8 bases, and 13 bases had no gene match. CDR3 length equals 15 residues. Germline V CDR1 and CDR2: SNHLY, FYNNEI. CDR3 DNA sequence: TGTGCCAGCCCCGGACTGGGGGGGACGTACTACGAGCAGTACGTC. It is translated as CASPGLGGTYYEQYV.

The rearrangement uses TRBV28 and TRBJ1-2; maybe TRBD1 (6 bases). V was clipped by 7 bases and J by 7 bases, with 13 bases between them. Germline lookup yields CDR1 MDHEN and CDR2 SYDVKM. The CDR3 contains 12 residues. CDR3 nucleotides: TGTGCCAGCACTTCAGGGGACGCTGGCTACACCTTC. Its protein product is CASTSGDAGYTF.

As concerns this clone: Other DNA sequences in the sample encode the same CDR3. The genes are TRBV7-9 and TRBJ1-1, with TRBD1 identical over 7 bases. Germline values: CDR1 SEHNR, CDR2 FQNEAQ (reference sequence). The V segment lost 1 base and the J segment 1 base; nucleotides outside the gene matches: 0. The CDR3 loop spans 14 amino acids. The CDR3 bases are TGTGCCAGCAGCTTAGGACAGGGGAACACTGAAGCTTTCTTT. Translated, it gives CASSLGQGNTEAFF.

The CDR3 sequence is CASSADLPPGNTIYF. The DNA of the CDR3 is TGTGCCAGCAGCGCAGACCTACCTCCTGGAAACACCATATATTTT. The V call is TRBV9, the J call TRBJ1-3, with D unclear. V was pared by 3 bases and J by 2 bases, with 12 bases between. Germline V CDR1 and CDR2: SGDLS, YYNGEE. The CDR3 consists of 15 residues.

The chain couples TRBV7-6 to TRBJ2-5; 11 positions agree with TRBD2. Germline V gene lookup returns CDR1 SGHVS and CDR2 FNYEAQ. V dropped 2 bases and J dropped 3; count of bases not matched to a gene: 5. This CDR3 comprises 16 residues. This chain's CDR3 is CASSLMTSGEEETQYF. Here the CDR3 DNA reads TGTGCCAGCAGCTTAATGACTAGCGGGGAGGAAGAGACCCAGTACTTC. The variable domain in full, with the rest retrieved from reference TRBV7-6 and TRBJ2-5, is GAGVSQSPRYKVTKRGQDVALRCDPISGHVSLYWYRQALGQGPEFLTYFNYEAQQDKSGLPNDRFSAERPEGSISTLTIQRTEQRDSAMYRCASSLMTSGEEETQYFGPGTRLLVL.

The V and J genes are TRBV7-3 and TRBJ2-3, with D possibly TRBD2 on 6 matching bases. CDR3 length equals 16 residues. Trimming left V 1 base short and J 3 bases short, with 14 bases between. Germline V lookup: CDR1 SGHTA, CDR2 FQGTGA. The CDR3 protein is CASSLNARGGTDTQYF. As DNA, the CDR3 is TGTGCCAGCAGCTTAAACGCCCGCGGAGGGACAGATACGCAGTATTTT.

The V gene is TRBV7-2, the J gene TRBJ1-2; no firm D call. In germline, CDR1 is SGHTA, CDR2 FQGNSA. The CDR3 has 16 residues. V was pared by 2 bases and J by 0 bases, with 13 bases between. CDR3 sequence reads: CASSLRVDTTNYGYTF. CDR3 nucleotide sequence: TGTGCCAGCAGCTTAAGGGTCGACACGACTAACTATGGCTACACCTTC.

The chain joins TRBV15 to TRBJ1-5; a weak D match, TRBD1 (5 bases). Deletions cut 0 bases from V and 4 bases from J, with 10 bases between. Germline CDR1 reads LNHNV; CDR2 reads YYDKDF (reference sequence). The CDR3 is 15 residues long. The CDR3 nucleotides read TGTGCCACCAGCAGAGACGACAGAGCAAATCAGCCCCAGCATTTT. Protein sequence: CATSRDDRANQPQHF.

The table lists this clone with a count of one. V is TRBV7-2 and J is TRBJ2-5; no clear D. The length of the CDR3 is 13 residues. Trimming pared 5 bases from V and 1 base from J, leaving 8 bases between. Germline V gene sequence: CDR1 SGHTA, CDR2 FQGNSA. The CDR3 sequence is CASSRRSQETQYF. The DNA of the CDR3 is TGTGCCAGCAGCCGTAGGAGCCAAGAGACCCAGTACTTC. The entire variable domain, with the rest obtained from reference TRBV7-2 and TRBJ2-5, is as follows: GAGVSQSPSNKVTEKGKDVELRCDPISGHTALYWYRQSLGQGLEFLIYFQGNSAPDKSGLPSDRFSAERTGGSVSTLTIQRTQQEDSAVYLCASSRRSQETQYFGPGTRLLVL.

The gene calls are TRBV4-1 and TRBJ1-4; TRBD1 agrees at 8 bases. Germline V gene lookup returns CDR1 MGHRA and CDR2 YSYEKL. After removal of 1 base from V and 1 base from J, the junction contained 5 bases not matched to a gene. The CDR3 covers 17 residues. The CDR3 DNA follows: TGCGCCAGCAGCCAAGTCCACACAGGGGGAACTAATGAAAAACTGTTTTTT. This gives the protein CASSQVHTGGTNEKLFF.

The rearrangement links TRBV14 to TRBJ1-4, with 8 nucleotides matching TRBD1. V gave up 1 base and J gave up 6 bases; unmatched junction bases: 7. The length of the CDR3 is 16 residues. In germline, CDR1 is SGHDN, CDR2 FVKESK. The CDR3 DNA follows: TGTGCCAGCAGCCAAGGGGCAGGGGGCTATCATGAAAAACTGTTTTTT. Residues: CASSQGAGGYHEKLFF.

The chain couples TRBV11-3 to TRBJ2-1; TRBD1 agrees at 8 bases. The CDR3 consists of 13 residues. Unmatched junction bases numbered 2, after V lost 5 bases and J lost 5 bases. Germline lookup yields CDR1 SGHNT and CDR2 YENEEA. This chain's CDR3 is CASSQDRDNEQFF. For the CDR3, the DNA is TGTGCCAGCAGCCAGGACAGGGACAATGAGCAGTTCTTC.

V gene TRBV4-1 combines with J gene TRBJ1-5, with D maybe TRBD1 (5 bases). Germline V gives CDR1 MGHRA, CDR2 YSYEKL. The CDR3 consists of 18 residues. The V gene lost 0 bases and the J gene lost 0 bases, with 15 bases spanning the gap. The DNA for the CDR3 is TGCGCCAGCAGCCAAGATACGGGGGGAGTGAATAGCAATCAGCCCCAGCATTTT. This encodes CASSQDTGGVNSNQPQHF.

This clone was seen once. The DNA for the CDR3 is TGTGCCAGCAGTGGACTAGCGAACTTGAACACCGGGGAGCTGTTTTTT. Translating gives CASSGLANLNTGELFF. The chain combines TRBV2 with TRBJ2-2, with 8 bases that match TRBD2. Trimming took 4 bases from V and 1 from J; bases not matched to a gene: 5. Germline CDR1 is SNHLY and CDR2 is FYNNEI. This CDR3 region has 16 residues.

This clone was seen a handful of times. This chain uses TRBV15 with TRBJ2-3; weak D call: TRBD2 (6 bases). The CDR3 covers 18 residues. Trimming pared 3 bases from V and 0 bases from J, leaving 19 bases between. The germline gives CDR1 LNHNV, CDR2 YYDKDF (reference sequence). The CDR3 protein is CATSSGPGAGPSTDTQYF. In DNA form, the CDR3 reads TGTGCCACCAGCAGTGGCCCTGGAGCGGGTCCGAGCACAGATACGCAGTATTTT.